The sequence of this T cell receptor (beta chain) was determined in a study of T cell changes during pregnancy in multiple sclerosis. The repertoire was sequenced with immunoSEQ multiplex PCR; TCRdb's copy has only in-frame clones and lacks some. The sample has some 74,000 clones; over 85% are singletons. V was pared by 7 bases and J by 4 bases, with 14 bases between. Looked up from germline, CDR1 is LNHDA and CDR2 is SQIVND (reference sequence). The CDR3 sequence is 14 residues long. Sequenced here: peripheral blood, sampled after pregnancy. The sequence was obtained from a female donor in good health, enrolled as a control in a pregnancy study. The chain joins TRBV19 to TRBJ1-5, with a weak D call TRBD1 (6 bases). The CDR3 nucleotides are TGTGCCAGTACCACTGACAGGACGAATCAGCCCCAGCATTTT. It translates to CASTTDRTNQPQHF.